Listed below are T cell receptor beta chains from one sample, sequenced in a study of T-cell memory formation after mild COVID-19. TCRdb used MiXCR to reprocess the 5' RACE reads, holding one entry per CDR3 protein. The table includes 250,000 to 400,000 distinct CDR3 sequences, approximately 15% detected once. The sample was PBMCs or a T cell subset sorted from them (not recorded which). The origin of the receptors is a man aged 18-30 years who had mild COVID-19 (a few samples of this study predate the infection). Cell type and time point are not known. Both conserved end residues are part of each CDR3. The order of the fields is V gene, D gene, CDR3 length, clone size, J gene, CDR3 protein, CDR3 DNA. A D gene is named only where the DNA matches it firmly. Expanded clones get a size class; other rows say once, few or many, or leave the size out.

V: TRBV9
D: NA
length: 12
size: few
J: TRBJ2-1
CDR3: CASSVGGHEQFF
DNA: TGTGCCAGCAGCGTAGGGGGTCATGAGCAGTTCTTC

V: TRBV9
D: NA
length: 14
size: NA
J: TRBJ2-1
CDR3: CASSVGGASNEQFF
DNA: TGTGCCAGCAGCGTAGGCGGCGCCTCAAATGAGCAGTTCTTC

V: TRBV7-9
D: NA
length: 13
size: NA
J: TRBJ2-1
CDR3: CAGTSQSYNEQFF
DNA: TGTGCCGGCACCTCACAGAGCTACAATGAGCAGTTCTTC

V: TRBV27
D: NA
length: 14
size: few
J: TRBJ1-6
CDR3: CASSLGAGGSPLHF
DNA: TGTGCCAGCAGTTTGGGGGCGGGCGGCTCACCCCTCCACTTT

V: TRBV6-2/TRBV6-3
D: TRBD1
length: 17
size: NA
J: TRBJ1-1
CDR3: CASSYGQGFFGGTEAFF
DNA: TGTGCCAGCAGTTACGGACAGGGGTTTTTTGGGGGCACTGAAGCTTTCTTT

V: TRBV18
D: NA
length: 15
size: NA
J: TRBJ2-4
CDR3: CASSPPNAEPNIQYF
DNA: TGTGCCAGCTCACCACCGAATGCCGAGCCAAACATTCAGTACTTC

V: TRBV2
D: TRBD1
length: 15
size: NA
J: TRBJ1-2
CDR3: CASSEDPDRAFGYTF
DNA: TGTGCCAGCAGTGAAGATCCCGACAGGGCCTTTGGCTACACCTTC

V: TRBV15
D: NA
length: 11
size: NA
J: TRBJ2-2
CDR3: CATATAGELFF
DNA: TGTGCCACCGCGACGGCCGGGGAGCTGTTTTTT

V: TRBV29-1
D: NA
length: 12
size: NA
J: TRBJ2-3
CDR3: CSVSIRGGTQYF
DNA: TGCAGCGTCTCAATTAGGGGGGGCACGCAGTATTTT

V: TRBV28
D: TRBD2
length: 11
size: few
J: TRBJ2-1
CDR3: CASSSGTSQFF
DNA: TGTGCCAGCAGTTCCGGGACTAGCCAGTTCTTC

V: TRBV20-1
D: NA
length: 11
size: few
J: TRBJ2-3
CDR3: CSARLADTQYF
DNA: TGCAGTGCTAGACTAGCGGATACGCAGTATTTT

V: TRBV7-8
D: NA
length: 15
size: NA
J: TRBJ1-5
CDR3: CASSLAFWEDQPQHF
DNA: TGTGCCAGCAGCTTAGCCTTCTGGGAAGATCAGCCCCAGCATTTT

V: TRBV4-3
D: TRBD1
length: 18
size: NA
J: TRBJ1-2
CDR3: CASSPSVGQGFLSYGYTF
DNA: TGCGCCAGCAGCCCTTCGGTGGGACAGGGTTTTTTAAGCTATGGCTACACCTTC

V: TRBV12-3/TRBV12-4
D: TRBD1
length: 20
size: NA
J: TRBJ1-5
CDR3: CASTSSYRGLWPNSNQPQHF
DNA: TGTGCCAGCACTTCTTCATACAGGGGCCTATGGCCGAATAGCAATCAGCCCCAGCATTTT

V: TRBV20-1
D: NA
length: 13
size: few
J: TRBJ1-2
CDR3: CSAGTGRDYGYTF
DNA: TGCAGTGCTGGAACGGGGAGAGACTATGGCTACACCTTC

V: TRBV5-1
D: TRBD1
length: 16
size: NA
J: TRBJ1-3
CDR3: CASAARGGVSGNTIYF
DNA: TGCGCCAGCGCGGCCAGGGGGGGAGTCTCTGGAAACACCATATATTTT

V: TRBV6-6
D: TRBD2
length: 19
size: few
J: TRBJ2-3
CDR3: CASSYPQTSGGPSTDTQYF
DNA: TGTGCCAGCAGTTACCCTCAGACTAGCGGGGGGCCTAGCACAGATACGCAGTATTTT

V: TRBV6-5
D: NA
length: 14
size: NA
J: TRBJ1-5
CDR3: CASSPALSNQPQHF
DNA: TGTGCCAGCAGCCCCGCCCTTAGCAATCAGCCCCAGCATTTT

V: TRBV5-1
D: NA
length: 17
size: few
J: TRBJ2-1
CDR3: CASSLQGGGSPFNEQFF
DNA: TGCGCCAGCAGCTTGCAGGGTGGGGGATCCCCTTTCAATGAGCAGTTCTTC

V: TRBV10-1
D: NA
length: 13
size: NA
J: TRBJ2-1
CDR3: CASRGDTDNEQFF
DNA: TGCGCCAGCAGGGGGGACACGGACAATGAGCAGTTCTTC

V: TRBV18
D: TRBD1
length: 14
size: NA
J: TRBJ2-5
CDR3: CASSPQAQGETQYF
DNA: TGTGCCAGCTCACCACAGGCACAGGGGGAGACCCAGTACTTC

V: TRBV28
D: NA
length: 15
size: NA
J: TRBJ1-3
CDR3: CASSLGRVSGNTIYF
DNA: TGTGCCAGCAGTTTAGGGAGGGTATCGGGAAACACCATATATTTT

V: TRBV7-2
D: NA
length: 15
size: many
J: TRBJ2-7
CDR3: CASSLGFSDTYEQYF
DNA: TGTGCCAGCAGCTTAGGATTTTCTGATACCTACGAGCAGTACTTC

V: TRBV11-2
D: NA
length: 15
size: few
J: TRBJ1-1
CDR3: CASSSSGRGGTEAFF
DNA: TGTGCCAGCAGCTCCTCCGGGAGAGGTGGGACTGAAGCTTTCTTT

V: TRBV20-1
D: TRBD1
length: 15
size: NA
J: TRBJ2-5
CDR3: CSARAGDRVYETQYF
DNA: TGCAGTGCTAGAGCAGGGGACAGGGTATACGAGACCCAGTACTTC

V: TRBV30
D: NA
length: 13
size: few
J: TRBJ2-5
CDR3: CAWSLQDGETQYF
DNA: TGTGCCTGGAGTTTACAGGACGGAGAGACCCAGTACTTC

V: TRBV19
D: TRBD1
length: 15
size: NA
J: TRBJ2-2
CDR3: CATRGTGGVIGELFF
DNA: TGTGCCACCCGGGGGACAGGGGGCGTCATCGGGGAGCTGTTTTTT

V: TRBV7-8
D: NA
length: 16
size: NA
J: TRBJ1-2
CDR3: CASSLTLIRRFYGYTF
DNA: TGTGCCAGCAGCCTGACGCTCATTCGGCGGTTCTATGGCTACACCTTC

V: TRBV2
D: TRBD1
length: 14
size: NA
J: TRBJ1-6
CDR3: CASSGTGGEGAHHF
DNA: TGTGCCAGCAGTGGGACAGGGGGCGAGGGGGCCCACCACTTT

V: TRBV5-1
D: TRBD1
length: 14
size: many
J: TRBJ2-7
CDR3: CASTTRQGGYEQYF
DNA: TGCGCCAGCACCACCCGACAGGGGGGCTACGAGCAGTACTTC

V: TRBV7-2
D: TRBD1
length: 14
size: many
J: TRBJ1-2
CDR3: CASSPGTGVYGYTF
DNA: TGTGCCAGCAGCCCCGGGACAGGGGTCTATGGCTACACCTTC

V: TRBV6-5
D: TRBD1
length: 14
size: NA
J: TRBJ1-1
CDR3: CASSRTGGYTEAFF
DNA: TGTGCCAGCAGCCGGACAGGGGGCTACACTGAAGCTTTCTTT

V: TRBV7-2
D: TRBD2
length: 14
size: NA
J: TRBJ2-3
CDR3: CASSLGRGVDTQYF
DNA: TGTGCCAGCAGCTTAGGACGGGGGGTAGATACGCAGTATTTT

V: TRBV9
D: TRBD1
length: 16
size: NA
J: TRBJ1-1
CDR3: CASSSRTGGEDTEAFF
DNA: TGTGCCAGCAGCTCCCGAACAGGGGGCGAAGACACTGAAGCTTTCTTT

V: TRBV4-1
D: NA
length: 14
size: NA
J: TRBJ1-1
CDR3: CASSQVTVGGIAFF
DNA: TGCGCCAGCAGCCAAGTCACGGTGGGGGGCATAGCTTTCTTT

V: TRBV6-5
D: TRBD1
length: 16
size: NA
J: TRBJ2-5
CDR3: CASSYSMGQLLETQYF
DNA: TGTGCCAGCAGTTACTCGATGGGACAGCTACTAGAGACCCAGTACTTC

V: TRBV5-1
D: NA
length: 14
size: many
J: TRBJ2-3
CDR3: CASSLAAGTDTQYF
DNA: TGCGCCAGCAGCTTGGCGGCAGGCACAGATACGCAGTATTTT

V: TRBV4-3
D: NA
length: 17
size: few
J: TRBJ1-4
CDR3: CASSQVRGKEANEKLFF
DNA: TGCGCCAGCAGCCAAGTCCGCGGAAAAGAGGCTAATGAAAAACTGTTTTTT

V: TRBV11-1
D: NA
length: 15
size: NA
J: TRBJ2-4
CDR3: CASSYRIGGPNIQYF
DNA: TGTGCCAGCAGCTACCGGATCGGGGGTCCCAACATTCAGTACTTC